Presented here are 32 T cell receptor beta chains from one specimen sequenced in a study of T cell responses to AZD1222 COVID-19 vaccine. Using immunoSEQ multiplex PCR, the repertoire was profiled, and TCRdb retains in-frame clones only, with some absent. The table lists approximately 180,000 clones, 88% of them singletons, with around 8% in the top ten. The sample in question was peripheral blood, obtained on day 0 of AZD1222 vaccination. The origin of the receptors is an adult in good health.

The chain combines TRBV5-1 with TRBJ2-1, with D perhaps matching TRBD1 (6 bases). The CDR3 covers 16 residues. Per the germline V gene, CDR1 is SGHRS and CDR2 is YFSETQ. The V gene lost 5 bases and the J gene lost 5 bases, with 20 bases spanning the gap. This chain's CDR3 is CASSTDPQGNHNEQFF. The CDR3 nucleotides read TGCGCCAGCAGTACCGATCCTCAGGGGAACCACAATGAGCAGTTCTTC.

The chain is built from TRBV6-2 or TRBV6-3 and TRBJ1-2; TRBD1 is a possible D gene (6 bases). This CDR3 is 12 amino acids long. V lost 2 bases and J lost 6, with 7 bases in between. CDR1 and CDR2 from the germline V gene are MNHEY and SVGEGT. The CDR3 bases are TGTGCCAGCAGTTACAGGGGGAATGGCTACACCTTC. Translated: CASSYRGNGYTF.

The chain couples TRBV3-1 (or the pseudogene TRBV3-2) to TRBJ1-2; the D is unclear. Germline V gene data show CDR1 as LGHDT and CDR2 as YNNKEL (reference sequence). The CDR3 contains 15 residues. The V and J ends lost 2 bases and 2 bases respectively, with 12 bases between them. The CDR3 DNA follows: TGTGCCAGCAGCCAAAATGACAACTACAACTATGGCTACACCTTC. This sequence encodes CASSQNDNYNYGYTF.

The genes are TRBV3-1 (or the pseudogene TRBV3-2) and TRBJ2-5, with D perhaps given as TRBD1 or TRBD2 (5 bases each). Deletions cut 0 bases from V and 13 bases from J, with 12 bases between. Germline loops: CDR1 LGHDT, CDR2 YNNKEL (reference sequence). CDR3 size: 12 residues. CDR3 residues: CASSQDTGLGYF. For the CDR3, the DNA is TGTGCCAGCAGCCAAGATACGGGGCTCGGGTACTTC.

The V gene is TRBV5-4, the J gene TRBJ1-2; D is perhaps TRBD1 (6 bases). The V and J ends lost 3 bases and 1 base respectively, with 16 bases between them. Germline V CDR1 and CDR2: SGHNT, YYREEE (reference sequence). The CDR3 is 16 residues long. The CDR3 DNA follows: TGTGCCAGCAGCTCGACGGAGACAGGCGGTAACTATGGCTACACCTTC. Its translation is CASSSTETGGNYGYTF.

The table lists this clone with a count of one. The rearrangement links TRBV6-5 to TRBJ2-7; 8 bases are shared with TRBD1. CDR1 and CDR2 from the germline V gene are MNHEY and SVGAGI. This CDR3 region has 15 residues. Trimming at V came to 6 bases and at J to 2 bases, leaving 9 bases not matched to a gene. In DNA, the CDR3 is TGTGCCAGCAGGCGAAACGGACAGGGTACCTACGAGCAGTACTTC. This gives the protein CASRRNGQGTYEQYF.

V usage is TRBV30 and J usage is TRBJ2-2; D call uncertain. This CDR3 region has 14 residues. Germline V gives CDR1 GTSNPN, CDR2 SVGIG (reference sequence). V lost 1 base to trimming and J lost 3 bases, with 9 bases between them. The CDR3 coding sequence is TGTGCCTGGAGTGGCACATTGTACACCGGGGAGCTGTTTTTT. Translated: CAWSGTLYTGELFF.

This chain uses TRBV5-8 with TRBJ2-1; 8 positions match TRBD1. The germline gives CDR1 SGHTS, CDR2 YDEGEE. J was trimmed by 5 bases and V by 2 bases; bases with no gene match: 6. The CDR3 covers 15 residues. Written as DNA, the CDR3 is TGTGCCAGCAGCTTCCGGGACAGGACCCACAATGAGCAGTTCTTC. Encoded protein: CASSFRDRTHNEQFF.

This chain joins TRBV3-1 (or the pseudogene TRBV3-2) and TRBJ2-1; the match to TRBD2 covers 10 bases. CDR3 size: 17 residues. The ends lost 5 bases at V and 5 bases at J; junction bases unmatched: 12. From germline, CDR1 is LGHDT and CDR2 YNNKEL (reference sequence). The CDR3 coding sequence is TGTGCCAGCAGCTCAAGGTACGGTCTAGCGGGGGACAATGAGCAGTTCTTC. Protein product: CASSSRYGLAGDNEQFF.

J is TRBJ1-1 and V is TRBV28; tentatively, D is TRBD1 (6 bases). V was trimmed by 1 base and J by 5 bases, leaving 11 bases between them. The CDR3 runs to 14 residues. CDR1 is MDHEN and CDR2 is SYDVKM in the germline V gene. The DNA for the CDR3 is TGTGCCAGCAGTTTATTGGACAGTAGGACTGAAGCTTTCTTT. It specifies CASSLLDSRTEAFF.

This chain links TRBV19 with TRBJ1-1; the D gene is possibly TRBD1 (5 bases). The germline gives CDR1 LNHDA, CDR2 SQIVND (reference sequence). The CDR3 totals 16 residues. Trimming removed 1 base from V and 4 bases from J, with 16 bases in between. The CDR3 region has the DNA TGTGCCAGTAGTATAGCCAAACGGGGACCGTTCACTGAAGCTTTCTTT. Translated, it gives CASSIAKRGPFTEAFF.

This sequence joins TRBV5-1 and TRBJ2-1; tentatively, D is TRBD1 (5 bases). V dropped 4 bases and J dropped 8 bases, with 19 bases sitting between them. The germline gives CDR1 SGHRS, CDR2 YFSETQ. This CDR3 is built from 15 residues. In nucleotides, the CDR3 is TGCGCCAGCAGCCCCGACAGCCAAGTCGTCTATGAGCAGTTCTTC. Amino acid sequence: CASSPDSQVVYEQFF.

About this clone itself: A read error may produce the germline difference seen at one junction end. The rearrangement joins TRBV29-1 to TRBJ2-1; 9 bases are a match to TRBD2. The CDR3 contains 15 residues. Germline CDR1 is SQVTM and CDR2 is ANQGSEA. The CDR3 region has the DNA TGCAGCGTTGTTTTAGCGGGGGAGCCCTACACTGAGCAGTTCTTC. Its protein is CSVVLAGEPYTEQFF.

The chain links TRBV13 to TRBJ2-5; 10 nucleotides match TRBD2. This CDR3 has 18 residues. Germline V gene sequence: CDR1 PRHDT, CDR2 FYEKMQ (reference sequence). V lost 3 bases to trimming and J lost 1 base; unmatched junction nucleotides: 11. CDR3 DNA sequence: TGTGCCAGCAGCTTTTCATTGGGGCTAGCGGGGGTCCAAGAGACCCAGTACTTC. It encodes CASSFSLGLAGVQETQYF.

The V gene is TRBV29-1, the J gene TRBJ2-1; D gene ambiguous. The CDR3 extends over 14 amino acids. Germline values: CDR1 SQVTM, CDR2 ANQGSEA. V lost 6 bases and J 3 bases, leaving 15 bases between the germline ends. CDR3 sequence reads: CSVRSLGSYNEQFF. The CDR3 nucleotides are TGCAGCGTCCGTAGTTTAGGCAGCTACAATGAGCAGTTCTTC.

Comments on this clone: At the DNA level, this CDR3 is encoded by other sequences in the same sample as well. The chain carries TRBV5-1 and TRBJ2-7; D unclear. The CDR3 is made up of 12 amino acids. The V end lost 0 bases, the J end lost 2 bases, and 3 bases lay between the germline ends. Germline CDR1 and CDR2: SGHRS and YFSETQ. The CDR3 DNA reads as TGCGCCAGCAGCTTGGGGGCCTACGAGCAGTACTTC. Protein sequence: CASSLGAYEQYF.

This chain connects TRBV6-5 to TRBJ2-7; 8 nucleotides align to TRBD1. The CDR3 has 14 residues. V was pared by 2 bases and J by 3 bases, with 3 bases of the junction left unmatched. Germline V lookup: CDR1 MNHEY, CDR2 SVGAGI. CDR3 sequence reads: CASSYPDRGYEQYF. The DNA for the CDR3 is TGTGCCAGCAGTTACCCCGACAGGGGCTACGAGCAGTACTTC.

The chain is built from TRBV30 and TRBJ1-5; D is ambiguous. CDR3 length: 13 residues. Germline values: CDR1 GTSNPN, CDR2 SVGIG (reference sequence). The ends were cut back, 4 bases at V and 6 bases at J, with 13 bases in the middle. CDR3 loop: CAWKESAGQPQHF. The CDR3 nucleotides are TGTGCCTGGAAGGAATCTGCGGGTCAGCCCCAGCATTTT.

The chain uses TRBV28 and TRBJ2-2, with TRBD2 identical over 11 bases. From germline, CDR1 is MDHEN and CDR2 SYDVKM. V dropped 7 bases and J dropped 8; count of bases not matched to a gene: 12. The CDR3 has 16 residues. DNA for the CDR3: TGTGCCAGCACGGTTAGCGGGGGGGCCTCAGGAGGGGAGCTGTTTTTT. This sequence encodes CASTVSGGASGGELFF.

V is TRBV27 and J is TRBJ1-4; the D gene is possibly TRBD1 (6 bases). The V end lost 6 bases, the J end lost 7 bases, and 18 bases lay between the germline ends. The CDR3 extends over 15 amino acids. The germline gives CDR1 MNHEY, CDR2 SMNVEV (reference sequence). The CDR3 region is CASSSNRDLGEKLFF. The CDR3 nucleotides are TGTGCCAGCAGCTCTAACAGGGACCTGGGTGAAAAACTGTTTTTT.

The chain recombines TRBV6-5 with TRBJ1-2; 9 bases line up with TRBD1. Germline loops: CDR1 MNHEY, CDR2 SVGAGI. The CDR3 extends over 12 amino acids. Trimming cost V 6 bases and J 8 bases; bases outside gene matches: 4. CDR3 sequence reads: CASRQGARGYTF. The CDR3 region has the DNA TGTGCCAGCAGACAGGGGGCGCGGGGCTACACCTTC.

V gene TRBV25-1 combines with J gene TRBJ1-4; D is perhaps TRBD1 (6 bases). The CDR3 contains 15 residues. Trimming left V 4 bases short and J 6 bases short, with 15 bases between. Germline V lookup: CDR1 MGHDK, CDR2 SYGVNS. The CDR3 sequence: CASSAQGHWDEKLFF. CDR3 in DNA: TGTGCCAGCAGTGCACAGGGACATTGGGATGAAAAACTGTTTTTT.

This chain joins TRBV7-9 and TRBJ2-7, with D perhaps matching TRBD1 (6 bases). The CDR3 is 15 amino acids. V was shortened by 4 bases and J by 0 bases, with 13 bases between the two germline ends. The V gene's germline CDR1 is SEHNR and CDR2 FQNEAQ (reference sequence). The DNA for the CDR3 is TGTGCCAGCAGCTCCCGGACAGATTACTCCTACGAGCAGTACTTC. It encodes CASSSRTDYSYEQYF.

The chain carries TRBV15 and TRBJ1-4; weak D call: TRBD1 (5 bases). Trimming took off 8 bases at V and 3 bases at J, with 16 bases between the two ends. Germline V gene sequence: CDR1 LNHNV, CDR2 YYDKDF (reference sequence). This CDR3 is 15 amino acids long. The CDR3, as DNA: TGTGCCACCTCCGGGGCGGGGACGGCTAATGAAAAACTGTTTTTT. It encodes CATSGAGTANEKLFF.

The CDR3 loop is CAISEGPDYEQYF. The CDR3 DNA is TGTGCCATCAGTGAAGGTCCGGACTACGAGCAGTACTTC. This chain uses TRBV10-3 with TRBJ2-7; D unclear. The CDR3 covers 13 residues. CDR1 and CDR2 (germline): ENHRY, SYGVKD. Trimming cost V 3 bases and J 3 bases, with 9 bases left between them.

This clone has a single count. This chain connects TRBV2 to TRBJ1-1; D gene uncertain. The CDR3 totals 14 residues. The germline CDR1 and CDR2 sequences are SNHLY and FYNNEI. Trimming removed 5 bases at V and 1 base at J, with 11 bases between. The CDR3, as DNA: TGTGCCAGCAGTTATGGACGGACGAACACTGAAGCTTTCTTT. Translation: CASSYGRTNTEAFF. Full variable domain (rest looked up from reference TRBV2 and TRBJ1-1): EPEVTQTPSHQVTQMGQEVILRCVPISNHLYFYWYRQILGQKVEFLVSFYNNEISEKSEIFDDQFSVERPDGSNFTLKIRSTKLEDSAMYFCASSYGRTNTEAFFGQGTRLTVV.

This clone appeared once. The chain couples TRBV3-1 (or the pseudogene TRBV3-2) to TRBJ2-5; a weak D match, TRBD2 (5 bases). Germline V gives CDR1 LGHDT, CDR2 YNNKEL (reference sequence). V was shortened by 1 base and J by 8 bases, with 11 bases between the two germline ends. The CDR3 covers 13 residues. The DNA of the CDR3 is TGTGCCAGCAGCCAAGTCGAGAGGGCAACCCAGTACTTC. It encodes CASSQVERATQYF.

This clone was observed a few times. The chain links TRBV15 to TRBJ2-2; 10 bases are a match to TRBD1. Germline CDR1 reads LNHNV; CDR2 reads YYDKDF (reference sequence). This CDR3 has 15 amino acids. V dropped 5 bases and J dropped 5; count of bases not matched to a gene: 5. The DNA of the CDR3 is TGTGCCACCAGCCTCGACAGGGGGCTAACCGGGGAGCTGTTTTTT. This codes for CATSLDRGLTGELFF. Variable domain in full (rest from reference TRBV15 and TRBJ2-2): DAMVIQNPRYQVTQFGKPVTLSCSQTLNHNVMYWYQQKSSQAPKLLFHYYDKDFNNEADTPDNFQSRRPNTSFCFLDIRSPGLGDTAMYLCATSLDRGLTGELFFGEGSRLTVL.

This chain links TRBV3-1 (or the pseudogene TRBV3-2) with TRBJ2-5; 9 bases line up with TRBD1. The CDR3 has 16 amino acids. Germline CDR1 reads LGHDT; CDR2 reads YNNKEL (reference sequence). The V and J ends lost 1 base and 4 bases, in that order; junction bases with no gene match: 7. The CDR3 bases are TGTGCCAGCAGCCAAGGTCCACAGGGGGCAGGAGAGACCCAGTACTTC. This translates into CASSQGPQGAGETQYF.

The rearrangement uses TRBV19 and TRBJ1-5; D may be TRBD1 (5 bases). Germline V gene data show CDR1 as LNHDA and CDR2 as SQIVND (reference sequence). The CDR3 sequence is 14 residues long. The V and J ends lost 2 bases and 7 bases respectively, with 12 bases between them. In nucleotides, the CDR3 is TGTGCCAGTAGTATAATGGCAGGGAGGCAGCCCCAGCATTTT. It yields the protein CASSIMAGRQPQHF. Full variable domain (outside the CDR3, taken from reference TRBV19 and TRBJ1-5): DGGITQSPKYLFRKEGQNVTLSCEQNLNHDAMYWYRQDPGQGLRLIYYSQIVNDFQKGDIAEGYSVSREKKESFPLTVTSAQKNPTAFYLCASSIMAGRQPQHFGDGTRLSIL.

The chain recombines TRBV6-5 with TRBJ2-7; possibly TRBD2 for D (6 bases). V lost 0 bases to trimming and J lost 3 bases, with 12 bases between them. The CDR3 has 15 residues. In germline, CDR1 is MNHEY, CDR2 SVGAGI. The DNA for the CDR3 is TGTGCCAGCAGTTACTCTCCGGGACTGTTCTACGAGCAGTACTTC. Its protein is CASSYSPGLFYEQYF.

The rearrangement joins TRBV29-1 to TRBJ1-1; no definite D call. Deletions cut 4 bases from V and 0 bases from J, with 12 bases between. Per germline, CDR1 SQVTM and CDR2 ANQGSEA. This CDR3 is 14 amino acids long. As DNA, the CDR3 is TGCAGCGTTGGCAGCGGCGGAGTGAACACTGAAGCTTTCTTT. This encodes CSVGSGGVNTEAFF. The full variable domain, with the rest looked up from reference TRBV29-1 and TRBJ1-1, is SAVISQKPSRDICQRGTSLTIQCQVDSQVTMMFWYRQQPGQSLTLIATANQGSEATYESGFVIDKFPISRPNLTFSTLTVSNMSPEDSSIYLCSVGSGGVNTEAFFGQGTRLTVV.